This T cell receptor beta chain was retrieved from a study of radiation and T cells in renal cell carcinoma. Study background: Nephrectomy followed 15 Gy stereotactic body radiation by 4 weeks. Study conclusions and caveats: Baseline intratumoral clonotype presence is unknown without pretreatment biopsies.

Notes on this clone: Its cognate antigen is unknown.

The time point denotes: blood 2 weeks post-SBRT. Treatment meaning: 15 Gy SBRT to primary tumor, nephrectomy 4 weeks later. Produced via immunoSEQ multiplex PCR; TCRdb's table is partial and in-frame only. This sample carries just over 150,000 clones, roughly 90% of them seen once, and the ten largest clones take 10% to 15%. V lost 3 bases and J lost 0; bases outside the gene matches: 3. Germline CDR1 is SGHNT and CDR2 is YENEEA. This CDR3 comprises 15 residues. The clonotype was recovered from a woman between 45 and 65 years old with renal cell carcinoma. Sample: blood, taken from a patient whose treatment included radiotherapy and nephrectomy. The V and J genes are TRBV11-3 and TRBJ2-3, with 7 bases aligning to TRBD1. CDR3 sequence reads: CASSFRGISTDTQYF. CDR3 nucleotide sequence: TGTGCCAGCAGCTTCAGGGGGATTAGCACAGATACGCAGTATTTT.